This T cell receptor beta chain derives from a study of CD8+ T cells in alopecia areata. Study-wide background: Each day, treated patients took oral tofacitinib twice, at 5 to 10 mg per dose.

Noted treatment: oral pan-JAK inhibitor, 5-10 mg twice daily. Extraction of RNA preceded its reverse transcription into cDNA, which served as the sequencing template. Profiling relied on immunoSEQ multiplex PCR, and the TCRdb table lists in-frame clones only, not all of them. The sample yields about 260,000 clones, 60% seen once. Study results and limitations: Within the top 100, expanded CD8+ clones significantly decreased with tofacitinib, as did scalp clonality. Shared TCR sequences were less clear between patients than in mice, possibly partly from HLA diversity. Links between baseline CD8+ expansion and response need larger treated cohorts.

Germline loops: CDR1 MGHDK, CDR2 SYGVNS. V was clipped by 1 base and J by 12 bases, with 13 bases between them. The CDR3 has 13 residues. A remark on this clone: Its specificity is not known.

The chain recombines TRBV25-1 with TRBJ2-1; no firm D call. The specimen was CD4+ T cells sorted from blood, collected around week 53, from a patient treated with tofacitinib. The source of this sequence is a human donor with alopecia areata. CDR3 region: CASSEFGRSGQFF. The CDR3 DNA is TGTGCCAGCAGTGAATTTGGACGCAGTGGGCAGTTCTTC.